Below, 15 T cell receptor beta chains from the same sample are listed, as sequenced in a study of T-cell reconstitution after alpha-beta-depleted transplantation in children. The library targeted TCRbeta and was prepared with unique molecular identifiers. TCRdb used MiXCR to reprocess the PCR reads, holding one entry per CDR3 protein. The sample yields 380,000 or so distinct CDR3 sequences, about 14% seen once. The sequencing here drew on PBMCs, taken from the stem cell graft. Receptors originate from a human donor who donated a stem cell graft to a child with Fanconi anemia.

This clonotype came up many times. The CDR3 sequence: CASSKTSGGTEQFF. The CDR3, as DNA: TGTGCCAGCAGCAAGACTAGCGGGGGGACTGAGCAGTTCTTC. The chain has TRBV7-8 and TRBJ2-1, with 13 bases matching TRBD2. From germline, CDR1 is SGHVS and CDR2 FQNEAQ. This CDR3 is built from 14 residues. After removal of 5 bases from V and 9 bases from J, the junction contained 4 bases not matched to a gene. The complete variable domain, with remaining parts taken from reference TRBV7-8 and TRBJ2-1, reads GAGVSQSPRYKVAKRGQDVALRCDPISGHVSLFWYQQALGQGPEFLTYFQNEAQLDKSGLPSDRFFAERPEGSVSTLKIQRTQQEDSAVYLCASSKTSGGTEQFFGPGTRLTVL.

This clonotype was seen more than once but under ten times. V usage is TRBV28 and J usage is TRBJ2-7; D is perhaps TRBD1 or TRBD2 (6 bases each). Germline CDR1 and CDR2: MDHEN and SYDVKM. The germline V and J ends were trimmed by 6 bases and 4 bases, with 19 bases remaining between them. This CDR3 contains 15 residues. CDR3 nucleotides: TGTGCCAGCAGCCTAGGGGGAGGACCTCCTTACGAGCAGTACGTC. This sequence encodes CASSLGGGPPYEQYV.

This clonotype was observed a handful of times. The CDR3 sequence is CSVRGQLNTEAFF. CDR3 DNA: TGCAGCGTGCGGGGCCAGTTGAACACTGAAGCTTTCTTT. The V gene is TRBV29-1, the J gene TRBJ1-1; tentatively, D is TRBD1 (5 bases). Germline V lookup: CDR1 SQVTM, CDR2 ANQGSEA. Trimming took 6 bases from V and 0 from J, leaving 11 bases between them. CDR3 length equals 13 residues.

This clonotype was observed many times. This sequence joins TRBV7-2 and TRBJ1-1; D is unclear. The V end was cut by 2 bases, the J end by 1 base, with 8 bases between. The CDR3 is 14 residues long. Germline V gives CDR1 SGHTA, CDR2 FQGNSA. Here the CDR3 reads CASSLSRANTEAFF. For the CDR3, the DNA is TGTGCCAGCAGCTTAAGCCGGGCGAACACTGAAGCTTTCTTT.

V is TRBV2 and J is TRBJ2-4; 7 bases match TRBD2. This CDR3 is built from 15 residues. CDR1 and CDR2 (germline): SNHLY, FYNNEI. The junction had 11 bases not matched to a gene; V was cut back by 6 bases and J by 6 bases. CDR3 loop: CASRGTNSKANIQYF. CDR3 sequence (DNA): TGTGCCAGCAGGGGGACTAACTCAAAGGCAAACATTCAGTACTTC.

This clonotype was counted between two and nine times. The genes are TRBV5-1 and TRBJ2-1; D gene ambiguous. The CDR3 totals 13 residues. CDR1 SGHRS and CDR2 YFSETQ come from the germline V gene. V gave up 4 bases and J gave up 2 bases, with 7 bases separating them. The CDR3 region is CASSPATYNEQFF. Here the CDR3 DNA reads TGCGCCAGCAGCCCCGCTACCTACAATGAGCAGTTCTTC.

This clonotype has ten or more counts. This rearrangement joins TRBV6-5 to TRBJ2-3; perhaps TRBD2 as D (7 bases). CDR1 and CDR2 (germline): MNHEY, SVGAGI. The CDR3 has 17 residues. V was shortened by 5 bases and J by 0 bases, with 18 bases between the two germline ends. The DNA for the CDR3 is TGTGCCAGCAGTCCCCATATGAGGGGGGGGAGCACAGATACGCAGTATTTT. This codes for CASSPHMRGGSTDTQYF.

The J gene is TRBJ1-1, the V gene TRBV19, with TRBD1 identical over 9 bases. Losses at the gene ends were 6 bases for V and 3 bases for J; bases not matched to a gene: 14. Germline V gene data show CDR1 as LNHDA and CDR2 as SQIVND (reference sequence). This CDR3 is built from 17 residues. Written as DNA, the CDR3 is TGTGCCAGTAGAGGGGACAGGGTGTCTGCGTCGGACACTGAAGCTTTCTTT. This translates into CASRGDRVSASDTEAFF. Looking up the rest from reference TRBV19 and TRBJ1-1 gives the full variable domain: DGGITQSPKYLFRKEGQNVTLSCEQNLNHDAMYWYRQDPGQGLRLIYYSQIVNDFQKGDIAEGYSVSREKKESFPLTVTSAQKNPTAFYLCASRGDRVSASDTEAFFGQGTRLTVV.

This clonotype was observed a few times. This chain connects TRBV7-6 to TRBJ1-1; tentative D call: TRBD1 (6 bases). Germline CDR1 reads SGHVS; CDR2 reads FNYEAQ. This CDR3 is built from 15 residues. V lost 5 bases, J lost 0 bases, and 13 bases lay in between. In DNA form, the CDR3 reads TGTGCCAGCAGCCCGGGACAAACCCTGAACACTGAAGCTTTCTTT. This codes for CASSPGQTLNTEAFF.

This clonotype occurred a few times. The genes are TRBV11-2 and TRBJ2-7; TRBD1 agrees at 9 bases. The CDR3 contains 17 residues. Germline V gives CDR1 SGHAT, CDR2 FQNNGV. DNA of the CDR3: TGTGCCAGCAGCCTAGACTCTTCCGGGACAGGGATATACGAGCAGTACGTC. It translates to CASSLDSSGTGIYEQYV.

This clonotype was seen at least ten times. The rearrangement links TRBV19 to TRBJ1-1, with 9 bases fitting TRBD1. Germline assignment: CDR1 LNHDA and CDR2 SQIVND (reference sequence). With 9 bases clipped from V and 3 bases from J, the junction kept 5 bases outside the gene matches. CDR3 length equals 13 residues. CDR3 nucleotides: TGTGCCAGCCACAGGGGGCCGTACACTGAAGCTTTCTTT. It yields the protein CASHRGPYTEAFF.

The rearrangement uses TRBV5-5 and TRBJ1-2; the match to TRBD1 covers 8 bases. The junction had 9 bases not matched to a gene; V was cut back by 3 bases and J by 8 bases. Germline V gene data show CDR1 as SGHKS and CDR2 as YYEKEE (reference sequence). The CDR3 has 14 amino acids. The CDR3 spells CASSWTGQERGYTF. CDR3 DNA sequence: TGTGCCAGCAGCTGGACAGGGCAGGAGCGCGGCTACACCTTC.

The chain uses TRBV2 and TRBJ1-1; 9 nucleotides agree with TRBD1. V shed 9 bases and J 1 base; nucleotides not matched to a gene: 15. CDR1 SNHLY and CDR2 FYNNEI come from the germline V gene. CDR3 size: 17 residues. The CDR3 region is CASSGTGSMTTNTEAFF. The CDR3 region has the DNA TGTGCCAGTTCTGGGACAGGGAGTATGACTACGAACACTGAAGCTTTCTTT. The full variable domain, with the rest looked up from reference TRBV2 and TRBJ1-1, is EPEVTQTPSHQVTQMGQEVILRCVPISNHLYFYWYRQILGQKVEFLVSFYNNEISEKSEIFDDQFSVERPDGSNFTLKIRSTKLEDSAMYFCASSGTGSMTTNTEAFFGQGTRLTVV.

The table lists this clonotype with a few counts. V and J are TRBV4-3 and TRBJ2-3; D tentatively fits TRBD1 or TRBD2 (6 bases each). CDR3 length: 18 amino acids. Trimming removed 2 bases at V and 2 bases at J, with 20 bases between. The V gene's germline CDR1 is LGHNA and CDR2 YSLEER. The CDR3 spells CASSQSPHRGRNTDTQYF. The CDR3 DNA is TGCGCCAGCAGCCAAAGCCCACACCGGGGGCGTAACACAGATACGCAGTATTTT.

This clonotype was seen at least ten times. V is TRBV5-1 and J is TRBJ2-3; D could derive from TRBD1 or TRBD2 (5 bases each). CDR3 length: 15 amino acids. The germline CDR1 and CDR2 sequences are SGHRS and YFSETQ. The V gene lost 0 bases and the J gene lost 0 bases, with 8 bases spanning the gap. CDR3 residues: CASSLDGASTDTQYF. The CDR3 DNA is TGCGCCAGCAGCTTGGACGGGGCAAGCACAGATACGCAGTATTTT.